This TCR beta chain is drawn from a study of blood T cell repertoires in COVID-19. Study as a whole: From the United States, Italy and Spain came samples of acute and convalescent COVID-19. T cells, B-cell-depleted T cells, or PBMCs supplied cDNA or gDNA.

Patients of the Seattle cohort, enrolled during active infection, were followed longitudinally. Method: immunoSEQ multiplex PCR; TCRdb's copy keeps in-frame clones and lacks some. The table records fewer than 200,000 clones, about four fifths of them present only once. Trimming took 8 bases from V and 8 from J, leaving 6 bases between them. CDR3 length equals 10 residues. Sequenced material: peripheral blood. The clonotype comes from a woman between 40 and 50 years old with COVID-19, enrolled during active disease. V usage is TRBV12-3 or TRBV12-4 and J usage is TRBJ1-4; D is undetermined. The CDR3 region is CASLGEKLFF. In DNA form, the CDR3 reads TGTGCCAGCCTGGGCGAAAAACTGTTTTTT.